The 7 T cell receptor beta chains below come from one sample, sequenced in a study of T cells in tumors after PD-1 blockade. The assay was immunoSEQ multiplex PCR, and TCRdb's table has in-frame clones only and misses some. The sample consists of 34,000 or so clones, about three quarters of them appearing once. The source material was PBMCs, sampled after anti-PD-1 treatment. The receptors were gathered from a human donor with basal cell carcinoma.

This clone was seen just once. CDR3: CASSEGPSTDTQYF. CDR3 in DNA: TGTGCCAGCAGTGAAGGTCCTAGCACAGATACGCAGTATTTT. The gene calls are TRBV2 and TRBJ2-3; D remains ambiguous. The CDR3 length is 14 residues. Trimming removed 1 base at V and 0 bases at J, with 5 bases between. The V gene's germline CDR1 is SNHLY and CDR2 FYNNEI.

The chain couples TRBV13 to TRBJ2-3; TRBD2 agrees at 13 bases. Germline-derived CDR1 and CDR2 are PRHDT and FYEKMQ (reference sequence). Unmatched junction bases numbered 6, after V lost 5 bases and J lost 4 bases. The length of the CDR3 is 16 residues. The CDR3 region has the DNA TGTGCCAGCAGCCCCCGACTAGCGGGGGGTTCAGATACGCAGTATTTT. This translates into CASSPRLAGGSDTQYF.

The V gene is TRBV7-2, the J gene TRBJ2-5; D not resolved. V was clipped by 0 bases and J by 0 bases, with 8 bases between them. The germline V gene has CDR1 SGHTA and CDR2 FQGNSA. The CDR3 totals 15 residues. CDR3 loop: CASSLAARDQETQYF. CDR3 DNA sequence: TGTGCCAGCAGCTTAGCTGCCCGCGACCAAGAGACCCAGTACTTC.

The chain combines TRBV14 with TRBJ2-1; perhaps TRBD1 as D (6 bases). The CDR3 is 16 amino acids. The germline V gene encodes CDR1 SGHDN and CDR2 FVKESK. V lost 4 bases and J lost 4, with 17 bases in between. CDR3 in amino acids: CASSRVGRGKYNEQFF. As DNA, the CDR3 is TGTGCCAGCAGCCGGGTGGGCAGGGGAAAGTACAATGAGCAGTTCTTC. Filled out from reference TRBV14 and TRBJ2-1, the complete variable domain reads EAGVTQFPSHSVIEKGQTVTLRCDPISGHDNLYWYRRVMGKEIKFLLHFVKESKQDESGMPNNRFLAERTGGTYSTLKVQPAELEDSGVYFCASSRVGRGKYNEQFFGPGTRLTVL.

V and J are TRBV5-5 and TRBJ2-3, with TRBD2 identical over 10 bases. The CDR3 loop spans 16 amino acids. Looked up from germline, CDR1 is SGHKS and CDR2 is YYEKEE (reference sequence). J lost 4 bases, V lost 4 bases, and 9 bases had no gene match. Written as DNA, the CDR3 is TGTGCCAGCAGCCGAGGGACTAGCGAGGTCGCAGATACGCAGTATTTT. This codes for CASSRGTSEVADTQYF.

V and J are TRBV7-8 and TRBJ1-2; 8 bases map to TRBD1. The germline V gene encodes CDR1 SGHVS and CDR2 FQNEAQ. The CDR3 has 14 amino acids. With 5 bases clipped from V and 2 bases from J, the junction kept 4 bases outside the gene matches. The CDR3 DNA follows: TGTGCCAGCAGCCAGCGGACAGGGAACTATGGCTACACCTTC. Amino acid sequence: CASSQRTGNYGYTF.

The chain has TRBV27 and TRBJ1-5, with 7 bases matching TRBD1. Germline loops: CDR1 MNHEY, CDR2 SMNVEV (reference sequence). The CDR3 length is 16 residues. Trimming removed 5 bases from V and 0 bases from J; junction bases left unmatched: 7. The CDR3 loop reads CASSGLGTASNQPQHF. The CDR3 DNA reads as TGTGCCAGCAGTGGACTAGGGACAGCTAGCAATCAGCCCCAGCATTTT.